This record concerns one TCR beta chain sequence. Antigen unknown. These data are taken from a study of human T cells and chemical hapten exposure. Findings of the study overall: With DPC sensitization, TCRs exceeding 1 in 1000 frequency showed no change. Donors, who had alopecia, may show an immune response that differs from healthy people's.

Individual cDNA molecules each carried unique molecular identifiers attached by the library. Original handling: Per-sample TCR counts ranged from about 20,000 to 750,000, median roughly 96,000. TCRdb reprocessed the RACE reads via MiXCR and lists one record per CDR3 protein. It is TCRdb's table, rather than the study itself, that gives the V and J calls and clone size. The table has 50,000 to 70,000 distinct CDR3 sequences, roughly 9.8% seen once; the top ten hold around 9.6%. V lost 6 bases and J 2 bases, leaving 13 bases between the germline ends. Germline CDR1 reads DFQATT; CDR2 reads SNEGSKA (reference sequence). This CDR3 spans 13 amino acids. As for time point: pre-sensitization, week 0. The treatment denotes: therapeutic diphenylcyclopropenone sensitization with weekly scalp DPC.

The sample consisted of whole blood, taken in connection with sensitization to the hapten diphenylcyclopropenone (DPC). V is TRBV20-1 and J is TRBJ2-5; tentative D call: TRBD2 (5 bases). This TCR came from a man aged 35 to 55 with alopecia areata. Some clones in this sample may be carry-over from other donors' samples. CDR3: CSALDWGQETQYF. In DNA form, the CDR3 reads TGCAGTGCATTGGACTGGGGACAAGAGACCCAGTACTTC.